Described below is a single TCR beta chain sequence and its context. The data stem from a study of shared T cell receptors in the human thymus. Method: immunoSEQ multiplex PCR; TCRdb's copy keeps in-frame clones and lacks some. The data hold over 60,000 clones, with about 95% observed a single time. This CDR3 is 16 amino acids long. Between the trimmed V and J ends, which lost 7 bases and 1 base, there was a span of 16 bases. Germline loops: CDR1 MGHRA, CDR2 YSYEKL. The clonotype comes from a human donor. The chain joins TRBV4-1 to TRBJ2-2; D uncertain. Sequencing used thymocytes. CDR3 bases: TGCGCCAGCACCTGGAACCGGTGGGGGAACACCGGGGAGCTGTTTTTT. Amino acids: CASTWNRWGNTGELFF.